The 20 T cell receptor beta chains listed next were all sequenced from one sample in a study of cytomegalovirus exposure and HLA in healthy donors (dated 2017 in TCRdb). The receptor library was made with the immunoSEQ multiplex PCR assay. Imported from immuneACCESS, the table was reduced by TCRdb to in-frame sequences with V and J called. These copies leave out some clones; in studies compared against another copy, an unresolved V gene accounts for under half, and the cause of the remainder is not known. The sample table holds roughly 270,000 clones, of which roughly 90% were seen once. 0.92% of the sample belongs to the ten largest clones. Source material: PBMCs. These receptors all stem from a woman aged 18-35 years in good health and CMV-seronegative.

V and J are TRBV2 and TRBJ1-6; tentatively, D is TRBD1 (6 bases). V was trimmed by 5 bases and J by 10 bases, leaving 18 bases between them. Germline lookup yields CDR1 SNHLY and CDR2 FYNNEI. This CDR3 has 15 residues. The CDR3 region has the DNA TGTGCCAGCAGTAATCAGCAGGGGCGAGGGTCACCCCTCCACTTT. It codes for CASSNQQGRGSPLHF. The full variable domain, its missing parts supplied by reference TRBV2 and TRBJ1-6, is EPEVTQTPSHQVTQMGQEVILRCVPISNHLYFYWYRQILGQKVEFLVSFYNNEISEKSEIFDDQFSVERPDGSNFTLKIRSTKLEDSAMYFCASSNQQGRGSPLHFGNGTRLTVT.

This rearrangement joins TRBV2 to TRBJ1-6, with D unclear. From germline, CDR1 is SNHLY and CDR2 FYNNEI. This CDR3 contains 13 residues. V dropped 7 bases and J dropped 4 bases, with 8 bases sitting between them. In DNA, the CDR3 is TGTGCCAGCAAAACAGATTATAATTCACCCCTCCACTTT. Its translation is CASKTDYNSPLHF.

The chain uses TRBV5-1 and TRBJ2-1, with TRBD2 matching over 10 bases. V lost 5 bases to trimming and J lost 6 bases; unmatched junction nucleotides: 11. Germline V gene data show CDR1 as SGHRS and CDR2 as YFSETQ. The CDR3 length is 16 residues. DNA of the CDR3: TGCGCCAGCAGGGCTAGCGGGAGTTGGGGTGTCAATGAGCAGTTCTTC. Translating gives CASRASGSWGVNEQFF.

Worth noting for this clone: Additional DNA sequences in this sample encode the identical CDR3. The chain recombines TRBV5-1 with TRBJ1-1; 9 positions agree with TRBD1. From germline, CDR1 is SGHRS and CDR2 YFSETQ. V lost 0 bases and J lost 4; bases outside the gene matches: 1. The CDR3 is 14 residues long. The CDR3 nucleotides read TGCGCCAGCAGCTTGGGGACAGGGGCCACTGAAGCTTTCTTT. It specifies CASSLGTGATEAFF.

The rearrangement uses TRBV28 and TRBJ1-3; perhaps TRBD1 as D (5 bases). The CDR3 is 14 residues long. The germline CDR1 and CDR2 sequences are MDHEN and SYDVKM. The ends were cut back, 2 bases at V and 5 bases at J, with 10 bases in the middle. The CDR3 coding sequence is TGTGCCAGCAGTTTACAGGGATCTAGAAACACCATATATTTT. It encodes CASSLQGSRNTIYF.

This chain connects TRBV11-2 to TRBJ2-7; D is perhaps TRBD2 (5 bases). Germline V gives CDR1 SGHAT, CDR2 FQNNGV. The CDR3 totals 15 residues. V was shortened by 2 bases and J by 2 bases, with 13 bases between the two germline ends. CDR3: CASSLTSGSPYEQYF. CDR3 sequence (DNA): TGTGCCAGCAGCTTAACGTCGGGGTCTCCCTACGAGCAGTACTTC.

The chain links TRBV18 to TRBJ2-1; TRBD1 matches at 7 bases. Germline CDR1 is KGHSH and CDR2 is LQKENI. The CDR3 sequence is 15 residues long. With V trimmed by 1 base and J by 4 bases, 4 bases remained unmatched. CDR3 coding DNA: TGTGCCAGCTCACCACAGGGGGCGGTTTACAATGAGCAGTTCTTC. It specifies CASSPQGAVYNEQFF.

The chain combines TRBV29-1 with TRBJ2-3, with D tentatively TRBD2 (6 bases). V dropped 7 bases and J dropped 6 bases, with 14 bases sitting between them. The CDR3 runs 12 residues. Germline-derived CDR1 and CDR2 are SQVTM and ANQGSEA. The CDR3 sequence is CSAGRLGDTQYF. In DNA, the CDR3 is TGCAGCGCCGGAAGACTAGGTGATACGCAGTATTTT.

The genes are TRBV6-6 and TRBJ2-1; tentatively, D is TRBD2 (5 bases). V was pared by 7 bases and J by 6 bases, with 13 bases between. CDR1 and CDR2 (germline): MNHNY, SVGAGI (reference sequence). The CDR3 contains 13 residues. The CDR3 reads CASKVGAANEQFF. CDR3 nucleotides: TGTGCCAGCAAGGTGGGAGCCGCCAATGAGCAGTTCTTC.

V gene TRBV14 combines with J gene TRBJ2-1, with 7 bases fitting TRBD2. The germline V gene encodes CDR1 SGHDN and CDR2 FVKESK. After removal of 5 bases from V and 4 bases from J, the junction contained 11 bases not matched to a gene. The CDR3 has 16 residues. Here the CDR3 DNA reads TGTGCCAGCAGCGACCTCCTCGGGGGAGGGTACAATGAGCAGTTCTTC. It is translated as CASSDLLGGGYNEQFF. Together with reference TRBV14 and TRBJ2-1, the CDR3 gives the full variable domain: EAGVTQFPSHSVIEKGQTVTLRCDPISGHDNLYWYRRVMGKEIKFLLHFVKESKQDESGMPNNRFLAERTGGTYSTLKVQPAELEDSGVYFCASSDLLGGGYNEQFFGPGTRLTVL.

This chain joins TRBV5-1 and TRBJ2-2; D is perhaps TRBD1 (5 bases). CDR1 is SGHRS and CDR2 is YFSETQ in the germline V gene. V was clipped by 1 base and J by 1 base, with 8 bases between them. The CDR3 is 15 residues long. CDR3 in amino acids: CASSLWQGNTGELFF. The CDR3, as DNA: TGCGCCAGCAGCTTGTGGCAGGGGAACACCGGGGAGCTGTTTTTT.

The genes are TRBV28 and TRBJ2-3; 12 nucleotides line up with TRBD2. Looked up from germline, CDR1 is MDHEN and CDR2 is SYDVKM. The CDR3 contains 17 residues. With V trimmed by 6 bases and J by 3 bases, 10 bases remained unmatched. In DNA, the CDR3 is TGTGCCAGCAGCCCATCGATAGGGACTAGCGGGACAGATACGCAGTATTTT. Its translation: CASSPSIGTSGTDTQYF.

This sequence joins TRBV2 and TRBJ2-2; tentatively, D is TRBD2 (6 bases). With 4 bases removed from V and 6 bases from J, the gap between germline ends came to 15 bases. CDR1 and CDR2 (germline): SNHLY, FYNNEI. The CDR3 covers 15 residues. The CDR3 nucleotides are TGTGCCAGCAGTGGGTGGAGCGGAGGGGCCGGGGAGCTGTTTTTT. Its protein is CASSGWSGGAGELFF.

The V gene is TRBV9, the J gene TRBJ2-7, with 9 bases matching TRBD1. The CDR3 totals 16 residues. V shed 4 bases, J shed 5 bases, and the junction held 13 bases outside the gene matches. Germline V lookup: CDR1 SGDLS, CDR2 YYNGEE. CDR3 DNA: TGTGCCAGCAGCCCCTGGGACAGGGAAGCGGTAGACGAGCAGTACTTC. Its protein is CASSPWDREAVDEQYF.

The chain joins TRBV6-5 to TRBJ2-1, with D tentatively TRBD2 (6 bases). The germline V and J ends were trimmed by 8 bases and 0 bases, with 14 bases remaining between them. This CDR3 is built from 15 residues. The germline V gene encodes CDR1 MNHEY and CDR2 SVGAGI. CDR3 loop: CASAHRTTSYNEQFF. The DNA for the CDR3 is TGTGCCAGCGCCCACCGGACTACCTCCTACAATGAGCAGTTCTTC.

This chain links TRBV6-5 with TRBJ2-7; 8 bases are a match to TRBD2. Trimming at V came to 6 bases and at J to 0 bases, leaving 7 bases not matched to a gene. This CDR3 is 15 amino acids long. The germline V gene encodes CDR1 MNHEY and CDR2 SVGAGI. The CDR3: CASRPSGWSSYEQYF. The CDR3 DNA reads as TGTGCCAGCAGGCCTAGCGGGTGGAGCTCCTACGAGCAGTACTTC.

The chain has TRBV6-1 and TRBJ1-5; TRBD1 matches 9 bases. The V segment lost 4 bases and the J segment 3 bases; nucleotides outside the gene matches: 7. The CDR3 extends over 16 amino acids. Germline CDR1 reads MNHNS; CDR2 reads SASEGT. This CDR3 is CASSATGGSANQPQHF. The CDR3 region has the DNA TGTGCCAGCAGTGCCACAGGGGGCTCCGCCAATCAGCCCCAGCATTTT.

Comment on this clone: This sample also contains other DNA sequences that code for the same CDR3. The chain is built from TRBV13 and TRBJ2-1, with D unresolved. This CDR3 comprises 15 residues. Per germline, CDR1 PRHDT and CDR2 FYEKMQ (reference sequence). V was clipped by 3 bases and J by 0 bases, with 9 bases between them. In DNA, the CDR3 is TGTGCCAGCAGCTTGGGCAGAAGCTCCTACAATGAGCAGTTCTTC. This codes for CASSLGRSSYNEQFF. Using reference TRBV13 and TRBJ2-1 for the parts outside the CDR3, the full variable domain is AAGVIQSPRHLIKEKRETATLKCYPIPRHDTVYWYQQGPGQDPQFLISFYEKMQSDKGSIPDRFSAQQFSDYHSELNMSSLELGDSALYFCASSLGRSSYNEQFFGPGTRLTVL.

This sequence joins TRBV2 and TRBJ1-5; D perhaps matches TRBD1 (6 bases). Germline CDR1 SNHLY, CDR2 FYNNEI. This CDR3 contains 13 residues. V gave up 8 bases and J gave up 0 bases, with 8 bases separating them. CDR3 residues: CASGGDSNQPQHF. The CDR3 DNA sequence: TGTGCCAGCGGGGGCGATAGCAATCAGCCCCAGCATTTT.

Details on this clone: The junction shows a germline mismatch at one end, possibly a read error. V and J are TRBV28 and TRBJ2-1; TRBD2 matches 10 bases. The CDR3 consists of 11 residues. Germline CDR1 is MDHEN and CDR2 is SYDVKM. CDR3 DNA sequence: TGTGCCAGCAGTATTAGCGGGAGGTGGATCTTC. Amino acids: CASSISGRWIF. Drawing the rest from reference TRBV28 and TRBJ2-1, the complete variable domain is DVKVTQSSRYLVKRTGEKVFLECVQDMDHENMFWYRQDPGLGLRLIYFSYDVKMKEKGDIPEGYSVSREKKERFSLILESASTNQTSMYLCASSISGRWIFGPGTRLTVL.